The clone carrying this T cell receptor beta chain showed up many times. What it recognizes is unknown. Looked up from germline, CDR1 is MNHEY and CDR2 is SMNVEV (reference sequence). The length of the CDR3 is 13 residues. Trimming cost V 5 bases and J 7 bases, with 14 bases left between them. The data stem from a study of regulatory T cells in long-lasting Graves disease. Notes on the study in general: TRBV28, TRBJ1-2 and TRBJ2-5 were segments that persistent disease favored.

Time point of the sample: persistent/refractory GD, antithyroid drugs over 5 years with positive TRAb. RNA isolated from PBMCs was used to make the TCR library. Arm-PCR with iRepertoire HTBI primers amplified the CDR3 regions for these TCR beta libraries. TCRdb reprocessed the multiplex PCR reads with MiXCR, giving one entry per CDR3 protein. Seen here are a few hundred thousand distinct CDR3 sequences, about 22% observed once, and the top ten hold around 13%. This material consisted of peripheral blood mononuclear cells (PBMCs), taken when the disease was refractory, from a patient treated with antithyroid drugs. The chain is built from TRBV27 and TRBJ1-2; D may be TRBD1 (5 bases). The sequence came from a female donor with Graves disease. CDR3 sequence reads: CASSAGLRGGYTF. The CDR3 DNA follows: TGTGCCAGCAGTGCGGGACTAAGGGGTGGCTACACCTTC.